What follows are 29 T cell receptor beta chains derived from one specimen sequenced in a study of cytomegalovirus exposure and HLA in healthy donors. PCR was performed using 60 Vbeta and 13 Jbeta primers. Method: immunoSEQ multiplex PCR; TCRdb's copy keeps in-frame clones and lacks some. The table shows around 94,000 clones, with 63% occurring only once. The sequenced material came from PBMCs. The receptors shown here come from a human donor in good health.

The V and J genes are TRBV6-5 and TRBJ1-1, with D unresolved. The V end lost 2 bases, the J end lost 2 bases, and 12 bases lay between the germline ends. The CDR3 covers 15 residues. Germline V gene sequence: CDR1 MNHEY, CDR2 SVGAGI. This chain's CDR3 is CASSYLPPRNTEAFF. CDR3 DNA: TGTGCCAGCAGTTACCTCCCCCCCAGAAACACTGAAGCTTTCTTT.

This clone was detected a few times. DNA of the CDR3: TGTGCCACCACACTTACTAGCGGGGAATCCTACGAGCAGTACTTC. Translating gives CATTLTSGESYEQYF. The V gene is TRBV6-1, the J gene TRBJ2-7; 10 bases map to TRBD2. The V gene's germline CDR1 is MNHNS and CDR2 SASEGT. CDR3 length: 15 amino acids. Unmatched junction bases numbered 10, after V lost 10 bases and J lost 1 base.

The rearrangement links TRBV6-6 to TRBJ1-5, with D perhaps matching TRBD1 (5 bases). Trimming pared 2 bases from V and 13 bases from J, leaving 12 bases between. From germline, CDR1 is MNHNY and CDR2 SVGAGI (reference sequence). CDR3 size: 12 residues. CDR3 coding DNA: TGTGCCAGCAGTTACGTGGACACGGAGCAGCATTTT. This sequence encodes CASSYVDTEQHF.

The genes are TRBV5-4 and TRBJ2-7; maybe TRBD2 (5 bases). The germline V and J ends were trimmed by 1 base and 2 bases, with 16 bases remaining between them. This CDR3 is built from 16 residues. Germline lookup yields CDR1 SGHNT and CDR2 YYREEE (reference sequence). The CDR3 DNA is TGTGCCAGCAGCTTGTCCGCAGCGGCAGGCCCCTACGAGCAGTACTTC. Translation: CASSLSAAAGPYEQYF.

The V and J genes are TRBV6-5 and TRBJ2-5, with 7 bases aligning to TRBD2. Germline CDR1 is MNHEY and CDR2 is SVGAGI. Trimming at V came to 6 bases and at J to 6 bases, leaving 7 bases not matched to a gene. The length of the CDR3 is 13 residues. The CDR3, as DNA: TGTGCCAGCAGCCGTGCGGGGGAGAAGACCCAGTACTTC. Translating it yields CASSRAGEKTQYF.

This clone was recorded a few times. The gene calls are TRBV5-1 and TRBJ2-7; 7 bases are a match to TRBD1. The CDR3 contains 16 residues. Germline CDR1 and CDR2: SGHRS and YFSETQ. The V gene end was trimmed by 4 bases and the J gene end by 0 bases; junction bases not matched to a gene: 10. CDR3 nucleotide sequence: TGCGCCAGCAGCGAATCCGGGACAGAGTACTCCTACGAGCAGTACTTC. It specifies CASSESGTEYSYEQYF. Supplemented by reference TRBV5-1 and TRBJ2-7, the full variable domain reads KAGVTQTPRYLIKTRGQQVTLSCSPISGHRSVSWYQQTPGQGLQFLFEYFSETQRNKGNFPGRFSGRQFSNSRSEMNVSTLELGDSALYLCASSESGTEYSYEQYFGPGTRLTVT.

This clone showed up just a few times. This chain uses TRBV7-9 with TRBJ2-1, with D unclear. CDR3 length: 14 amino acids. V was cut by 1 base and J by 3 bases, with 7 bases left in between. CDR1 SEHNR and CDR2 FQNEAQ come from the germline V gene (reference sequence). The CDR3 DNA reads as TGTGCCAGCAGCTTAGGTTCAGGCTACAATGAGCAGTTCTTC. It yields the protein CASSLGSGYNEQFF.

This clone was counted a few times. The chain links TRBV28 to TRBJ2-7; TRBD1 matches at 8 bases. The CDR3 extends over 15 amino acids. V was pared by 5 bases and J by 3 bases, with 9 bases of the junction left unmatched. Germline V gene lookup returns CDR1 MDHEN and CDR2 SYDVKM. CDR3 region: CASSGPGQGYYEQYF. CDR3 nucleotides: TGTGCCAGCAGTGGACCCGGACAGGGATACTACGAGCAGTACTTC.

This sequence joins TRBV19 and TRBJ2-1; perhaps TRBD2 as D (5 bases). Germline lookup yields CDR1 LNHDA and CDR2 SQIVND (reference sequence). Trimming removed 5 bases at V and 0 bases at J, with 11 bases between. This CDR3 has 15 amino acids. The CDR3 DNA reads TGTGCCAGTAGTCCCCAGCGGAACTCCTACAATGAGCAGTTCTTC. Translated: CASSPQRNSYNEQFF.

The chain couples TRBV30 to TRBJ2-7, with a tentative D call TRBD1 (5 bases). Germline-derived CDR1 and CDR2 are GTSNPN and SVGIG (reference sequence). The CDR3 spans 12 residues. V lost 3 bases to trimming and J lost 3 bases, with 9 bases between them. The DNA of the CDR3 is TGTGCCTGGAGGCCGGACAACTACGAGCAGTACTTC. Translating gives CAWRPDNYEQYF.

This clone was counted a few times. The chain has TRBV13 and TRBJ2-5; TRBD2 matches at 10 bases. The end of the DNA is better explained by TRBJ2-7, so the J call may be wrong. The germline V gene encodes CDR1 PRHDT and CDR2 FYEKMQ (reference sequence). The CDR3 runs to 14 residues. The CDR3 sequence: CASSSSGSRYEQYF. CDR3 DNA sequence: TGTGCCAGCAGCTCTAGCGGGAGTCGGTACGAGCAGTACTTC.

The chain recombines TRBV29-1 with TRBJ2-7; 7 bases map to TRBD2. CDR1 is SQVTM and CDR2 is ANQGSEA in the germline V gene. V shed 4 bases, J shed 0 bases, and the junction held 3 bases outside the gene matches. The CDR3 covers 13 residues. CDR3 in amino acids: CSVVPGGSYEQYF. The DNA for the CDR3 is TGCAGCGTTGTTCCGGGGGGCTCCTACGAGCAGTACTTC.

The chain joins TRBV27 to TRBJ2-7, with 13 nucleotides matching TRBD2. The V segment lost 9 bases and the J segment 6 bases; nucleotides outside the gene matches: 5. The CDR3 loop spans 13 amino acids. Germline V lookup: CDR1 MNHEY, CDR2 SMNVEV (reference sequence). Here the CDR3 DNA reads TGTGCCAGTGGACTAGCGGGAGATTTCGAGCAGTACTTC. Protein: CASGLAGDFEQYF.

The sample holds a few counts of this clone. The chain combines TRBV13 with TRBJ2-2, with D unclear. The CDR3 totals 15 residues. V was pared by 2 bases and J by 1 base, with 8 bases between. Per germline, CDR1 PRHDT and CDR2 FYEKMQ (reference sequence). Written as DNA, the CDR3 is TGTGCCAGCAGCTTACACTACCAGAACACCGGGGAGCTGTTTTTT. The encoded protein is CASSLHYQNTGELFF.

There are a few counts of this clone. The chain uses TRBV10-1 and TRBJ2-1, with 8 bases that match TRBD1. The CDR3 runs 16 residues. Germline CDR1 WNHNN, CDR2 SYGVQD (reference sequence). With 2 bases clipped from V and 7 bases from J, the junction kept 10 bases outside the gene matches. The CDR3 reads CASSEEVKTGVNEQFF. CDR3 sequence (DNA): TGCGCCAGCAGTGAGGAGGTGAAGACAGGGGTAAATGAGCAGTTCTTC.

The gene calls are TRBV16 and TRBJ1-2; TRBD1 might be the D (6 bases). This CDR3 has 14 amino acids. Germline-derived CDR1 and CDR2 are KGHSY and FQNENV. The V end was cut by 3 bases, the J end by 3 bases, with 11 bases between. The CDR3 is CASSHDRLDYGYTF. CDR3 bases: TGTGCCAGCAGCCACGACAGGCTGGACTATGGCTACACCTTC.

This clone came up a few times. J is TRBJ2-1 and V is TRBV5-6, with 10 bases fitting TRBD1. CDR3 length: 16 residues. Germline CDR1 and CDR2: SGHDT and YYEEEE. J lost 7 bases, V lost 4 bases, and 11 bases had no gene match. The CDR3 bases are TGTGCCAGCAGCAAAGACAGGGGGCGGGTGTCAAATGAGCAGTTCTTC. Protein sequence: CASSKDRGRVSNEQFF.

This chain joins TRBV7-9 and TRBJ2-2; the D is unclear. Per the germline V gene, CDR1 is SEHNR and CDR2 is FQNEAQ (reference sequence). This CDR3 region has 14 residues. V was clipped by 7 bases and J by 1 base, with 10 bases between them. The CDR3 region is CASILAGNTGELFF. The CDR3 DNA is TGTGCCAGCATTTTAGCCGGGAACACCGGGGAGCTGTTTTTT. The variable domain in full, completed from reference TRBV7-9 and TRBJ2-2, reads DTGVSQNPRHKITKRGQNVTFRCDPISEHNRLYWYRQTLGQGPEFLTYFQNEAQLEKSRLLSDRFSAERPKGSFSTLEIQRTEQGDSAMYLCASILAGNTGELFFGEGSRLTVL.

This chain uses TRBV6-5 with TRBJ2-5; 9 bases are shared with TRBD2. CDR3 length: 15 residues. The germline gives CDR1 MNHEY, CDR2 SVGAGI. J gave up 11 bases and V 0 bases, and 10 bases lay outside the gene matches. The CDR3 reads CASSYSIAGVREQYF. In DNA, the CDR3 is TGTGCCAGCAGTTACTCGATAGCGGGAGTTCGGGAGCAGTACTTC.

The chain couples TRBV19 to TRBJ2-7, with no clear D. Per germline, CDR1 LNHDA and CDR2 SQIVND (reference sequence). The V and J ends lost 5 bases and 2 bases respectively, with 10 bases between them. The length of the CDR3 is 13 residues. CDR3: CASSSAGPYEQYF. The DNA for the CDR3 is TGTGCCAGTAGTTCGGCTGGGCCCTACGAGCAGTACTTC.

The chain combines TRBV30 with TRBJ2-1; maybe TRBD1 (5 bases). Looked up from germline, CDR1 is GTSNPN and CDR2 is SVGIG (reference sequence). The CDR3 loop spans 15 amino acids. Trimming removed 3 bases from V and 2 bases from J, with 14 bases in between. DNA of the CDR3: TGTGCCTGGAGAAGGGGTCGGCTTCCCTACAATGAGCAGTTCTTC. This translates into CAWRRGRLPYNEQFF.

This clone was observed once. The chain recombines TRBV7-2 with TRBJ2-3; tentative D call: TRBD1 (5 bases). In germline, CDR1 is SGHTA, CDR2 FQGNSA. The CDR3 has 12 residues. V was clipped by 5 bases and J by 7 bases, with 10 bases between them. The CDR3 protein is CASSPTDNTQYF. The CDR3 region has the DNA TGTGCCAGCAGCCCCACGGACAATACGCAGTATTTT.

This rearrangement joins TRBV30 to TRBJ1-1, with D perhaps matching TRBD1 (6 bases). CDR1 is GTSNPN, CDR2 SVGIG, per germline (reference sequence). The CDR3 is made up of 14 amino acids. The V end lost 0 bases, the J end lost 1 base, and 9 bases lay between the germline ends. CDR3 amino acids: CAWSVDRTNTEAFF. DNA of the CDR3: TGTGCCTGGAGTGTAGACAGGACGAACACTGAAGCTTTCTTT.

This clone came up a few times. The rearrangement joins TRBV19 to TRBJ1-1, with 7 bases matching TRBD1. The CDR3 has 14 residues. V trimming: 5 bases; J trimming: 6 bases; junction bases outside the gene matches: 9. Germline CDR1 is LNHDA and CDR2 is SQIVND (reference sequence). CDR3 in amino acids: CASSSRTGVSEAFF. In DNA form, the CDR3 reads TGTGCCAGTAGTTCCCGAACAGGGGTCTCTGAAGCTTTCTTT.

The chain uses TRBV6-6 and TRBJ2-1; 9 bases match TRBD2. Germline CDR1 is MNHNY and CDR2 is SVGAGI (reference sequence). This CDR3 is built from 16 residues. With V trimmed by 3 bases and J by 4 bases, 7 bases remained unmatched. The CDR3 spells CASSYTGGRGYNEQFF. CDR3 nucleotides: TGTGCCAGCAGTTATACGGGCGGGAGGGGGTACAATGAGCAGTTCTTC.

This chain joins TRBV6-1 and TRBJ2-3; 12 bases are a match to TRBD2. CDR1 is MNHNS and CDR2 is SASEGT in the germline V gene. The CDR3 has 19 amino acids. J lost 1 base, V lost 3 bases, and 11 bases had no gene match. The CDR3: CASSDLRRTSGKGTDTQYF. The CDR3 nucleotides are TGTGCCAGCAGTGACCTCCGCCGGACTAGCGGGAAAGGCACAGATACGCAGTATTTT.

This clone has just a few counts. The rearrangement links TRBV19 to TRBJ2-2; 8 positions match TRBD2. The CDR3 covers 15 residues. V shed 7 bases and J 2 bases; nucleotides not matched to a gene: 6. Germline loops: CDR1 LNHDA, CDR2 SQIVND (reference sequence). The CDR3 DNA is TGTGCCAGTAATCCCGGGACTAGTAACACCGGGGAGCTGTTTTTT. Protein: CASNPGTSNTGELFF. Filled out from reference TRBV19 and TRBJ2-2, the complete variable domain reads DGGITQSPKYLFRKEGQNVTLSCEQNLNHDAMYWYRQDPGQGLRLIYYSQIVNDFQKGDIAEGYSVSREKKESFPLTVTSAQKNPTAFYLCASNPGTSNTGELFFGEGSRLTVL.

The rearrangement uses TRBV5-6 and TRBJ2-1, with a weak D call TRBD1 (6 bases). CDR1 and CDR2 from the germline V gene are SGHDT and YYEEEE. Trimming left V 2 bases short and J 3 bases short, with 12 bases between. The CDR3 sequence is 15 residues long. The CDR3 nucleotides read TGTGCCAGCAGCTTCGGGGTAGGGGGCTACAATGAGCAGTTCTTC. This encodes CASSFGVGGYNEQFF.

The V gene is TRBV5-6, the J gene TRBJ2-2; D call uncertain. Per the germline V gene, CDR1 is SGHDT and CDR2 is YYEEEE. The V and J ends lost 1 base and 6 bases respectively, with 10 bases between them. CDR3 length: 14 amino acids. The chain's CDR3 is CASSLLVPSGELFF. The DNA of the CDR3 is TGTGCCAGCAGCTTGTTAGTCCCGTCCGGGGAGCTGTTTTTT.